The TCR beta chain described here comes from a study of blood T cells in healthy people across ages. Trimming left V 3 bases short and J 6 bases short, with 17 bases between. The CDR3 covers 15 residues. Germline CDR1 and CDR2: SQVTM and ANQGSEA. PCR was performed a second time for roughly 7 to 11 cycles using a sample-barcoded 5' primer and a J-beta primer mix. TCRdb reprocessed the 5' RACE reads via MiXCR and lists one record per CDR3 protein. The sample lists about 1.4 million distinct CDR3 sequences, approximately 60% occurring once. Healthy Caucasians from Russia aged 6 to 90 served as donors. The sequencing input was blood. This receptor was identified in a young man in good health. The chain employs TRBV29-1 and TRBJ2-2; D is unclear. The CDR3 coding sequence is TGCAGCGTTGAGTCGGCCCACTCAGGACCCGGGGAGCTGTTTTTT. This encodes CSVESAHSGPGELFF.